This is a list of T cell receptor beta chains from one sample in a study of OX40 agonist ivuxolimab in advanced cancers. Profiling relied on immunoSEQ multiplex PCR, and the TCRdb table lists in-frame clones only, not all of them. Here the sample spans 20,000 to 25,000 clones, over 75% being singletons. Sample: CD4+ or CD8+ T cells sorted from blood, taken in a trial of the OX40 agonist ivuxolimab. All receptors come from an adult with an advanced solid tumor such as melanoma, head and neck, liver or kidney cancer. CDR3s include the opening cysteine and the closing phenylalanine or tryptophan. D genes are given only for firm matches. Size values are once, few and many counts, or a class for expanded clones, and some rows have none.

cdr3_nt: TGTGCCAGCAGCCCCGTGGGACGGAACTCTGGAAACACCATATATTTT
cdr3_aa: CASSPVGRNSGNTIYF
d_call: NA
j_call: TRBJ1-3
v_call: TRBV11-3
clone_size: NA

cdr3_nt: TGTGCCATCAGTGAGTCGACGGGCAGCGGGGAGCTGTTTTTT
cdr3_aa: CAISESTGSGELFF
d_call: NA
j_call: TRBJ2-2
v_call: TRBV10-3
clone_size: NA

cdr3_nt: TGTGCCAGCAGTGCCGAAGGGGACAGAGCTTACGAGCAGTACTTC
cdr3_aa: CASSAEGDRAYEQYF
d_call: TRBD1
j_call: TRBJ2-7
v_call: TRBV6-1
clone_size: NA

cdr3_nt: TGTGCCAGCTCACCCGGGGGCAGCGAAAAACTGTTTTTT
cdr3_aa: CASSPGGSEKLFF
d_call: NA
j_call: TRBJ1-4
v_call: TRBV18
clone_size: NA

cdr3_nt: TGTGCCAGCAGCTTAGACTCAAGCTATGGCTACACCTTC
cdr3_aa: CASSLDSSYGYTF
d_call: NA
j_call: TRBJ1-2
v_call: TRBV7-9
clone_size: NA

cdr3_nt: TGTGCCAGCAGCCTGGACTACAACAATGGGCAGTTCTTC
cdr3_aa: CASSLDYNNGQFF
d_call: NA
j_call: TRBJ2-1
v_call: TRBV2
clone_size: NA

cdr3_nt: TGTGCCAGCACGCAAGGCCTAGCCAAAAACATTCAGTACTTC
cdr3_aa: CASTQGLAKNIQYF
d_call: NA
j_call: TRBJ2-4
v_call: TRBV28
clone_size: NA

cdr3_nt: TGCGCCAGCAGCTTCGGGACTAGCGGCAGACACAGACTTACGCAGTATTTT
cdr3_aa: CASSFGTSGRHRLTQYF
d_call: TRBD2
j_call: TRBJ2-3
v_call: TRBV5-1
clone_size: NA

cdr3_nt: TGTGCCAGCAGCCAAGATCTGGCCAGAGGTGCCTTGAGCTCCTACAATGAGCAGTTCTTC
cdr3_aa: CASSQDLARGALSSYNEQFF
d_call: NA
j_call: TRBJ2-1
v_call: TRBV14
clone_size: NA

cdr3_nt: TGTGCCAGCTCGCCCCCCTCGGGACAGGGGAGAACTAATGAAAAACTGTTTTTT
cdr3_aa: CASSPPSGQGRTNEKLFF
d_call: TRBD1
j_call: TRBJ1-4
v_call: TRBV18
clone_size: NA

cdr3_nt: TGTACCAGCTCACTCGACAGTAGGAATGGCTACACCTTC
cdr3_aa: CTSSLDSRNGYTF
d_call: NA
j_call: TRBJ1-2
v_call: TRBV18
clone_size: NA

cdr3_nt: TGTGCCTGGACCAATAAAGGGCTAGCGGGAGGGGAGCAGTTCTTC
cdr3_aa: CAWTNKGLAGGEQFF
d_call: TRBD2
j_call: TRBJ2-1
v_call: TRBV30
clone_size: few

cdr3_nt: TGTGCCACCAGCAGCGCTTGGTTAGCGGTCCAAGAGACCCAGTACTTC
cdr3_aa: CATSSAWLAVQETQYF
d_call: NA
j_call: TRBJ2-5
v_call: TRBV15
clone_size: few

cdr3_nt: TGTGCCAGCAGACGGGACTACACTAGCACAGATACGCAGTATTTT
cdr3_aa: CASRRDYTSTDTQYF
d_call: TRBD2
j_call: TRBJ2-3
v_call: TRBV28
clone_size: NA

cdr3_nt: TGCGCCAGCAGCTTGGTTACGGGAATGAGCTCCTACGAGCAGTACTTC
cdr3_aa: CASSLVTGMSSYEQYF
d_call: NA
j_call: TRBJ2-7
v_call: TRBV5-1
clone_size: NA

cdr3_nt: TGCGCCAGCAGCCCTCTGTCCCAGGGCACTGAAGCTTTCTTT
cdr3_aa: CASSPLSQGTEAFF
d_call: NA
j_call: TRBJ1-1
v_call: TRBV10-1
clone_size: NA

cdr3_nt: TGTGCCAGCAGTTTCCTTGACAGGGGGCAAGGCTACACCTTC
cdr3_aa: CASSFLDRGQGYTF
d_call: TRBD1
j_call: TRBJ1-2
v_call: TRBV28
clone_size: NA

cdr3_nt: TGTGCCAGCAGGCCGGGACAGGGGCGGTCTGAAGCTTTCTTT
cdr3_aa: CASRPGQGRSEAFF
d_call: TRBD1
j_call: TRBJ1-1
v_call: TRBV28
clone_size: NA

cdr3_nt: TGTGCCAGCGACTGGCAAGCCGGGGAGCTGTTTTTT
cdr3_aa: CASDWQAGELFF
d_call: NA
j_call: TRBJ2-2
v_call: TRBV6-1
clone_size: NA

cdr3_nt: TGTGCCAGCAGCTTAGGCCAGTCGAACACTGAAGCTTTCTTT
cdr3_aa: CASSLGQSNTEAFF
d_call: NA
j_call: TRBJ1-1
v_call: TRBV7-2
clone_size: NA

cdr3_nt: TGTGCCAGCAGCCCGATAGGTGGACAGGGAATCAACGAGCAGTACTTC
cdr3_aa: CASSPIGGQGINEQYF
d_call: TRBD1
j_call: TRBJ2-7
v_call: TRBV16
clone_size: NA

cdr3_nt: TGTGCCTGGAGCCGCGAAAGGGGTTCTGGAAACACCATATATTTT
cdr3_aa: CAWSRERGSGNTIYF
d_call: NA
j_call: TRBJ1-3
v_call: TRBV30
clone_size: NA

cdr3_nt: TGTGCCAGCAGTTCTGGGACAGGGGGCCGCAATCAGCCCCAGCATTTT
cdr3_aa: CASSSGTGGRNQPQHF
d_call: TRBD1
j_call: TRBJ1-5
v_call: TRBV27
clone_size: few

cdr3_nt: TGTGCCAGCAGCCGGGACAGCTCTAACTATGGCTACACCTTC
cdr3_aa: CASSRDSSNYGYTF
d_call: TRBD1
j_call: TRBJ1-2
v_call: TRBV2
clone_size: NA

cdr3_nt: TGTGCCAGCACGTGGACTAGCGACAGGGAGCTGTTTTTT
cdr3_aa: CASTWTSDRELFF
d_call: TRBD2
j_call: TRBJ2-2
v_call: TRBV18
clone_size: NA

cdr3_nt: TGTGCCAGCAGTTTGGGTCGGGACAGGGCTATATTTGAATTT
cdr3_aa: CASSLGRDRAIFEF
d_call: TRBD1
j_call: TRBJ1-3
v_call: TRBV5-5
clone_size: NA

cdr3_nt: TGTGCCAGCAGTTCGCCCACTCGGGCCCGCAATGAGCAGTTCTTC
cdr3_aa: CASSSPTRARNEQFF
d_call: NA
j_call: TRBJ2-1
v_call: TRBV6-5
clone_size: NA

cdr3_nt: TGTGCCAGTAATCGGGGGGGGCGTGGCAATCAGCCCCAGCATTTT
cdr3_aa: CASNRGGRGNQPQHF
d_call: NA
j_call: TRBJ1-5
v_call: TRBV19
clone_size: NA

cdr3_nt: TGCGCCAGCAGTGACCTAGCGGGAACGAGTGGCACCGGGGAGCTGTTTTTT
cdr3_aa: CASSDLAGTSGTGELFF
d_call: TRBD2
j_call: TRBJ2-2
v_call: TRBV10-1
clone_size: NA

cdr3_nt: TGTGCCAGCAGCTTCATCAGAGGGGACACTGAAGCTTTCTTT
cdr3_aa: CASSFIRGDTEAFF
d_call: NA
j_call: TRBJ1-1
v_call: TRBV7-3
clone_size: NA

cdr3_nt: TGTGCCAGCAAAGGTAGCGGGAGCTACAATGAGCAGTTCTTC
cdr3_aa: CASKGSGSYNEQFF
d_call: TRBD2
j_call: TRBJ2-1
v_call: TRBV6-5
clone_size: NA

cdr3_nt: TGTGCCAGTAGTATAACGGCGATAGCGGGACTTTACGAGCAGTACTTC
cdr3_aa: CASSITAIAGLYEQYF
d_call: TRBD2
j_call: TRBJ2-7
v_call: TRBV19
clone_size: NA

cdr3_nt: TGTGCCAGCTCACCATACAGACCTTTTGAAGCGGACACTGAAGCTTTCTTT
cdr3_aa: CASSPYRPFEADTEAFF
d_call: NA
j_call: TRBJ1-1
v_call: TRBV18
clone_size: NA

cdr3_nt: TGCGCCAGCAGCTTGGACTACCAAGAGACCCAGTACTTC
cdr3_aa: CASSLDYQETQYF
d_call: NA
j_call: TRBJ2-5
v_call: TRBV5-1
clone_size: once

cdr3_nt: TGTGCCAGCAGCGGACTAGCGGGAGGTTACAATGAGCAGTTCTTC
cdr3_aa: CASSGLAGGYNEQFF
d_call: TRBD2
j_call: TRBJ2-1
v_call: TRBV4-2
clone_size: NA

cdr3_nt: TGTGCCAGCAGTCCGAGGATGGAGACCCAGTACTTC
cdr3_aa: CASSPRMETQYF
d_call: NA
j_call: TRBJ2-5
v_call: TRBV2
clone_size: NA

cdr3_nt: TGTGCCAGTAGTATTTCGACAGGGGACGCGGAGCCCCAGCATTTT
cdr3_aa: CASSISTGDAEPQHF
d_call: TRBD1
j_call: TRBJ1-5
v_call: TRBV19
clone_size: NA

cdr3_nt: TGTGCCAGCGGGGGGGACAGGGGGAGGAGCTATGGCTACACCTTC
cdr3_aa: CASGGDRGRSYGYTF
d_call: TRBD1
j_call: TRBJ1-2
v_call: TRBV6-1
clone_size: once

cdr3_nt: TGTGCCAGCAGTGCCCTCCCCGGTAAAGCGGGAGTAGACGAGCAGTACTTC
cdr3_aa: CASSALPGKAGVDEQYF
d_call: TRBD2
j_call: TRBJ2-7
v_call: TRBV6-1
clone_size: NA

cdr3_nt: TGTGCCAGCAGCCAAGTTCAGGGGCCCCCCTCTGGGGCCAACGTCCTGACTTTC
cdr3_aa: CASSQVQGPPSGANVLTF
d_call: NA
j_call: TRBJ2-6
v_call: TRBV4-2
clone_size: NA

cdr3_nt: TGTGCCAGCAGCCCGGTCGCAGGGGGCACTGAAGCTTTCTTT
cdr3_aa: CASSPVAGGTEAFF
d_call: TRBD1
j_call: TRBJ1-1
v_call: TRBV11-2
clone_size: NA

cdr3_nt: TGCGCCAGCAGTGTATTGGCGGGAGAAGGGCTACGAGAGCAGTACTTC
cdr3_aa: CASSVLAGEGLREQYF
d_call: TRBD2
j_call: TRBJ2-7
v_call: TRBV5-1
clone_size: NA

cdr3_nt: TGTGCCAGCAGCTACAGGGGGAGCCTCGTGGATACGCAGTATTTT
cdr3_aa: CASSYRGSLVDTQYF
d_call: TRBD1
j_call: TRBJ2-3
v_call: TRBV11-3
clone_size: NA

cdr3_nt: TGTGCCTGGAGTGTAGGGCCGAACACCGGGGAGCTGTTTTTT
cdr3_aa: CAWSVGPNTGELFF
d_call: NA
j_call: TRBJ2-2
v_call: TRBV30
clone_size: NA

cdr3_nt: TGTGCCAGCAGCCATCTGACAGGGAGGGAAGAGACCCAGTACTTC
cdr3_aa: CASSHLTGREETQYF
d_call: NA
j_call: TRBJ2-5
v_call: TRBV14
clone_size: once

cdr3_nt: TGCGCCAGCAGCCAAGAAGGAGCGGGAGGAGAGACCCAGTACTTC
cdr3_aa: CASSQEGAGGETQYF
d_call: TRBD2
j_call: TRBJ2-5
v_call: TRBV4-1
clone_size: NA

cdr3_nt: TGTGCCAGCGGCTATAGGGGGGTCCCCTACGAGCAGTACTTC
cdr3_aa: CASGYRGVPYEQYF
d_call: NA
j_call: TRBJ2-7
v_call: TRBV6-1
clone_size: NA

cdr3_nt: TGTGCCAGCAGCCCTAGGGGGCGTACTACCTCGGAGCAGTACTTC
cdr3_aa: CASSPRGRTTSEQYF
d_call: TRBD1
j_call: TRBJ2-7
v_call: TRBV7-2
clone_size: NA

cdr3_nt: TGTGCCAGCAGTTTATCGGGCTACGAGCAGTACTTC
cdr3_aa: CASSLSGYEQYF
d_call: NA
j_call: TRBJ2-7
v_call: TRBV28
clone_size: NA

cdr3_nt: TGTGCCAGCAGTTTAAATGCAGAGACTGAAGCTTTCTTT
cdr3_aa: CASSLNAETEAFF
d_call: NA
j_call: TRBJ1-1
v_call: TRBV7-3
clone_size: NA

cdr3_nt: TGTGCCAGCAGTCAATCAACAGGGAATCAGCCCCAGCATTTT
cdr3_aa: CASSQSTGNQPQHF
d_call: NA
j_call: TRBJ1-5
v_call: TRBV7-8
clone_size: few

cdr3_nt: TGTGCCTGGAGTAGCGGGAGTTTAAGAAACGAGCAGTACTTC
cdr3_aa: CAWSSGSLRNEQYF
d_call: TRBD2
j_call: TRBJ2-7
v_call: TRBV30
clone_size: NA

cdr3_nt: TGTGCCTGGAGTGTATTAAGGGGGGCGGGTTACACTGAAGCTTTCTTT
cdr3_aa: CAWSVLRGAGYTEAFF
d_call: NA
j_call: TRBJ1-1
v_call: TRBV30
clone_size: NA